These 20 T cell receptor beta chains were all obtained from the same sample, sequenced in a study of regulatory T cells in long-lasting Graves disease. Combining iRepertoire HTBI primers with Arm-PCR of CDR3 regions, the authors built TCR beta libraries. TCRdb analysed the multiplex PCR reads with MiXCR anew, one entry per CDR3 protein. The sample has just over 600,000 distinct CDR3 sequences, 15% to 20% seen once; the top ten hold under 20%. As to time point: newly diagnosed GD, antithyroid drugs for less than 3 months. Construction of the TCR library relied on RNA isolated from PBMCs. These same records also appear under a second study, on T cells in Graves' hyperthyroidism and ophthalmopathy.

The source was peripheral blood mononuclear cells (PBMCs), collected at new diagnosis, from a patient treated with antithyroid drugs. The receptor set was obtained from a woman aged 25 to 39 with Graves disease.

In its sample, this clonotype was seen many times. The chain recombines TRBV2 with TRBJ2-3; D remains unclear. V was cut by 6 bases and J by 4 bases, with 5 bases left in between. This CDR3 comprises 11 residues. The germline V gene encodes CDR1 SNHLY and CDR2 FYNNEI. CDR3 nucleotide sequence: TGTGCCAGCAGCGTGGCAGATACGCAGTATTTT. Translated: CASSVADTQYF.

The gene calls are TRBV12-3 or TRBV12-4 and TRBJ1-6; no definite D call. This CDR3 contains 13 residues. With 1 base removed from V and 10 bases from J, the gap between germline ends came to 8 bases. In DNA form, the CDR3 reads TGTGCCAGCAGTTTAGATGGGGTCTCACCCCTCCACTTT. This encodes CASSLDGVSPLHF.

This clonotype appeared a few times. This sequence joins TRBV5-1 and TRBJ1-1; 7 bases line up with TRBD1. Trimming took 4 bases from V and 1 from J; bases not matched to a gene: 7. CDR3 length: 15 amino acids. Germline CDR1 SGHRS, CDR2 YFSETQ. The CDR3 sequence is CASSGGTAENTEAFF. The CDR3 region has the DNA TGCGCCAGCAGCGGTGGGACAGCAGAGAACACTGAAGCTTTCTTT.

This clonotype was counted a few times. The chain carries TRBV5-1 and TRBJ2-2, with D uncertain. Trimming took 9 bases from V and 7 from J, leaving 4 bases between them. Germline V gene sequence: CDR1 SGHRS, CDR2 YFSETQ. The CDR3 is 9 residues long. The CDR3 coding sequence is TGCGCCACCCTCGGGGAGCTGTTTTTT. Its translation is CATLGELFF.

The genes are TRBV30 and TRBJ2-7; TRBD1 is a possible D gene (5 bases). The CDR3 has 16 residues. Trimming removed 3 bases at V and 3 bases at J, with 21 bases between. Germline values: CDR1 GTSNPN, CDR2 SVGIG (reference sequence). The CDR3 loop reads CAWSHRNRQTRYEQYF. The CDR3 bases are TGTGCCTGGAGCCACAGAAACCGACAGACCCGCTACGAGCAGTACTTC.

This clonotype was observed at least ten times. V usage is TRBV28 and J usage is TRBJ2-3; 7 bases are shared with TRBD1. This CDR3 contains 16 residues. Trimming removed 4 bases from V and 5 bases from J; junction bases left unmatched: 12. Germline CDR1 MDHEN, CDR2 SYDVKM. CDR3 DNA: TGTGCCAGCAGTTCGGCAGGGGGTGGTCAGGGAGATACGCAGTATTTT. Encoded protein: CASSSAGGGQGDTQYF.

The chain carries TRBV11-3 and TRBJ2-7, with no clear D. The V gene's germline CDR1 is SGHNT and CDR2 YENEEA. V dropped 1 base and J dropped 5 bases, with 15 bases sitting between them. This CDR3 is built from 15 residues. DNA of the CDR3: TGTGCCAGCAGCTTAGGCCCTTCAATAACCGACGAGCAGTACTTC. This encodes CASSLGPSITDEQYF.

This clonotype has a count of ten or more. This chain uses TRBV4-2 with TRBJ1-1; D gene ambiguous. V was cut by 1 base and J by 7 bases, with 16 bases left in between. The germline V gene has CDR1 LGHNA and CDR2 YNFKEQ. The CDR3 extends over 15 amino acids. For the CDR3, the DNA is TGTGCCAGCAGCCAAGCCACGGACCGAACGCTTGAAGCTTTCTTT. The encoded protein is CASSQATDRTLEAFF.

This clonotype was found many times. The V gene is TRBV7-2, the J gene TRBJ1-5, with D possibly matching TRBD1 (5 bases). Per the germline V gene, CDR1 is SGHTA and CDR2 is FQGNSA. This CDR3 has 15 residues. V was cut by 2 bases and J by 9 bases, with 17 bases left in between. The CDR3 coding sequence is TGTGCCAGCAGCTTACTTGGAGACAGCTCAGGGCCCCAGCATTTT. Translating it yields CASSLLGDSSGPQHF. The full variable domain, completed using reference TRBV7-2 and TRBJ1-5, is GAGVSQSPSNKVTEKGKDVELRCDPISGHTALYWYRQSLGQGLEFLIYFQGNSAPDKSGLPSDRFSAERTGGSVSTLTIQRTQQEDSAVYLCASSLLGDSSGPQHFGDGTRLSIL.

The sample holds a few counts of this clonotype. This chain connects TRBV5-6 to TRBJ2-3, with D tentatively TRBD2 (5 bases). Trimming removed 5 bases from V and 4 bases from J, with 14 bases in between. The CDR3 runs to 14 residues. Germline values: CDR1 SGHDT, CDR2 YYEEEE. The DNA for the CDR3 is TGTGCCAGCAGGCCCCCGGCGGGTCCAGATACGCAGTATTTT. Its translation is CASRPPAGPDTQYF.

This chain joins TRBV30 and TRBJ2-5; TRBD2 aligns across 7 bases. In germline, CDR1 is GTSNPN, CDR2 SVGIG (reference sequence). Unmatched junction bases numbered 10, after V lost 2 bases and J lost 1 base. This CDR3 is 16 amino acids long. Here the CDR3 reads CAWSIGAGVVQETQYF. CDR3 coding DNA: TGTGCCTGGAGTATAGGGGCGGGAGTGGTCCAAGAGACCCAGTACTTC.

A remark on this clonotype: A much larger clone sits a single nucleotide away, making a read error possible. The chain recombines TRBV30 with TRBJ2-5; D is possibly TRBD2 (7 bases). The germline V gene encodes CDR1 GTSNPN and CDR2 SVGIG (reference sequence). The CDR3 contains 13 residues. Written as DNA, the CDR3 is TGTGCCTGTCGTGGAGGGGGGGTTTCCACCCGGTACTTC. Translating gives CACRGGGVSTRYF.

This chain uses TRBV20-1 with TRBJ2-1, with D perhaps given as TRBD1 or TRBD2 (6 bases each). The CDR3 sequence is 14 residues long. Germline V gene sequence: CDR1 DFQATT, CDR2 SNEGSKA (reference sequence). Deletions cut 3 bases from V and 6 bases from J, with 15 bases between. CDR3 in amino acids: CSASGGLGGNEQFF. As DNA, the CDR3 is TGCAGTGCTAGCGGGGGCCTTGGGGGCAATGAGCAGTTCTTC.

CDR3 region: CASSELAGGPETQYF. The CDR3 DNA follows: TGCGCCAGCAGTGAGTTAGCGGGAGGGCCAGAGACCCAGTACTTC. V is TRBV10-2 and J is TRBJ2-5; 11 bases align to TRBD2. Germline V gene lookup returns CDR1 WSHSY and CDR2 SAAADI. After removal of 1 base from V and 4 bases from J, the junction contained 2 bases not matched to a gene. This CDR3 is 15 amino acids long.

The V and J genes are TRBV9 and TRBJ2-3; 7 nucleotides match TRBD2. Trimming removed 0 bases from V and 3 bases from J; junction bases left unmatched: 10. CDR1 and CDR2 (germline): SGDLS, YYNGEE. This CDR3 is 17 amino acids long. The CDR3 here is CASSVGLLGGRTDTQYF. CDR3 coding DNA: TGTGCCAGCAGCGTAGGATTGCTGGGCGGGAGAACAGATACGCAGTATTTT.

This clonotype was counted many times. This sequence joins TRBV6-1 and TRBJ1-1, with 7 bases that match TRBD1. After removal of 10 bases from V and 0 bases from J, the junction contained 5 bases not matched to a gene. The CDR3 is made up of 13 amino acids. Germline V lookup: CDR1 MNHNS, CDR2 SASEGT. The CDR3 loop reads CATEQGMNTEAFF. The CDR3 DNA follows: TGTGCCACCGAACAGGGGATGAACACTGAAGCTTTCTTT.

With regard to this clonotype: The junction departs from germline at one end; a sequencing error may be responsible. This chain links TRBV9 with TRBJ1-1, with a tentative D call TRBD1 (6 bases). CDR1 SGDLS and CDR2 YYNGEE come from the germline V gene. The CDR3 totals 14 residues. The CDR3 protein is CGSSVGGKATEAFF. For the CDR3, the DNA is TGTGGCAGCAGCGTAGGGGGGAAAGCCACTGAAGCTTTCTTT. Drawing the rest from reference TRBV9 and TRBJ1-1, the complete variable domain is DSGVTQTPKHLITATGQRVTLRCSPRSGDLSVYWYQQSLDQGLQFLIQYYNGEERAKGNILERFSAQQFPDLHSELNLSSLELGDSALYFCGSSVGGKATEAFFGQGTRLTVV.

This clonotype was seen many times. This chain links TRBV24-1 with TRBJ2-1; no clear D gene. Per the germline V gene, CDR1 is KGHDR and CDR2 is SFDVKD. The V end was cut by 7 bases, the J end by 10 bases, with 16 bases between. The CDR3 loop spans 13 amino acids. CDR3: CATSEEYPMEQFF. The CDR3 region has the DNA TGTGCCACCAGCGAGGAGTACCCGATGGAGCAGTTCTTC.

This clonotype was picked up many times. The J gene is TRBJ2-7, the V gene TRBV12-3 or TRBV12-4; D call uncertain. V was clipped by 3 bases and J by 2 bases, with 8 bases between them. This CDR3 has 13 residues. CDR3: CASSFDLTYEQYF. CDR3 in DNA: TGTGCCAGCAGTTTCGACCTTACCTACGAGCAGTACTTC.

This clonotype was picked up a small number of times. The V gene is TRBV28, the J gene TRBJ1-4; a weak D match, TRBD1 (5 bases). V gave up 5 bases and J gave up 0 bases, with 19 bases separating them. CDR1 and CDR2 (germline): MDHEN, SYDVKM. The CDR3 has 18 residues. The CDR3 is CASSPGATVFSTNEKLFF. CDR3 nucleotides: TGTGCCAGCAGTCCCGGGGCCACAGTTTTTTCAACTAATGAAAAACTGTTTTTT.